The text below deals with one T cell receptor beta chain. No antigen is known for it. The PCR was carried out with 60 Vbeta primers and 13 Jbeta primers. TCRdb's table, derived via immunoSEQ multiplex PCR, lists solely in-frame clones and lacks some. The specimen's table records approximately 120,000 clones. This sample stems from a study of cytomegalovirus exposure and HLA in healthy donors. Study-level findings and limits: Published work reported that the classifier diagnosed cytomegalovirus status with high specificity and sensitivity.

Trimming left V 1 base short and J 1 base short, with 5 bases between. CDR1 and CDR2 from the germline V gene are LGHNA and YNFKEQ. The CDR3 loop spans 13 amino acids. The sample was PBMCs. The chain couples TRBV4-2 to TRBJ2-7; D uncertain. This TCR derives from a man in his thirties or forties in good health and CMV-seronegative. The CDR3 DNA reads TGTGCCAGCAGCCAAGGACTGTCCTACGAGCAGTACTTC. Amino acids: CASSQGLSYEQYF.